This T cell receptor beta chain comes out of a study of CD8+ T cells in alopecia areata (dated by TCRdb to about 2018). Regarding the study in general: The treated patients, all with moderate-to-severe alopecia areata, were enrolled in an open-label pilot trial of oral tofacitinib given at 5 to 10 mg twice daily. Tofacitinib was given for 6 to 18 months, followed by 6 months of follow-up off drug to assess delayed response and recurrence. Disease severity in treated patients was measured with the SALT score, which quantifies the percentage of affected scalp surface area. High-throughput TCRbeta sequencing was used to examine T cell clonal expansion in alopecia areata in both the C3H/HeJ mouse model and human patients. Scalp tissue and sorted CD4+ and CD8+ peripheral blood T cells from patchy and totalis/universalis alopecia areata patients and from healthy controls were covered by human TCRbeta sequencing. Tofacitinib-treated patients had biopsies at baseline and at 4 and 24 weeks of treatment, with a later scalp biopsy in several patients. Clonality in the scalp was compared among normal scalp (n=4), patchy alopecia areata scalp (n=8), and alopecia totalis/universalis scalp (n=8). RNA came from the PAXgene miRNA kit for fixed scalp, the miRNeasy kit for PBMCs, and the RNeasy kit for mouse skin. TCRbeta CDR3 regions were amplified by immunoSEQ multiplex PCR with 35 Vbeta forward and 13 Jbeta reverse primers. The research as a whole found: Resident alphabeta T cells in normal human skin are also sequenced, complicating scalp TCR repertoire analysis, unlike mouse skin dominated by gammadelta T cells. With tofacitinib, both scalp clonality and the number of expanded CD8+ clones among the top 100 scalp clones went down significantly. Many expanded lesional clones persisted in scalp and blood during tofacitinib treatment, which may partly explain relapse after stopping treatment. Because the treated cohort was small and had only one nonresponder, larger studies are needed to examine links between baseline CD8+ expansion and response. Higher clonality and more expanded CD8+ clones were observed in lesional scalp than in normal scalp, particularly in alopecia totalis/universalis, a finding suggestive of antigenic drive. Shared TCR sequences between patients were less evident than in mice, which may be partly attributable to HLA diversity in the patient population.

This clone was detected once. This receptor's antigen is unknown. Base qualities were left out, and no much larger clone turns up one base away. Library preparation was by the immunoSEQ multiplex PCR assay. RNA was extracted from all samples and reverse transcribed into cDNA as template for TCR sequencing. SuperScript III was used for first-strand cDNA synthesis, primed with a 2:1 mix of oligo-dT and random hexamers. Amplification bias was assessed with a synthetic immune receptor repertoire, and residual bias was removed computationally. Under the source paper's analysis protocol: Raw reads were preprocessed to remove errors, and CDR3 was defined according to IMGT conventions as the region from the conserved cysteine to phenylalanine. Clonality was computed by normalizing Shannon entropy by log2 of the number of productive unique TCRs and subtracting the result from 1. Scalp TCRbeta sequences were cross-referenced with sorted blood CD4 and CD8 repertoires so that the CD4 or CD8 identity of scalp clones could be inferred. TCRdb carries this immuneACCESS record with in-frame sequences only. Its versions omit some clonotypes, under half of them owing to an unresolved V gene in the studies checked, with the rest unexplained. The V and J calls and clone size were taken over from that table, and D and trimming were inferred from the DNA. Counted in this sample were about 200,000 clones; roughly 60% of them appeared once. The ten top clones hold around 0.92% of the sample.

Per the publication, the time point label means: 20 to 30 weeks on oral tofacitinib. This specimen's treatment or condition label, interpreted: oral pan-JAK inhibitor, 5-10 mg twice daily. Peripheral blood and lesional scalp punch biopsies were obtained from patients with alopecia areata. PBMCs were separated by density centrifugation and stained for CD3, CD4 and CD8, after which CD4+ and CD8+ T cells were sorted on a FACSAria. The CDR3, cysteine through phenylalanine, is 14 amino acids long. Only the CDR3 region is kept as DNA, spanning 42 bases read in frame from base 1. The germline V gene gives CDR1 as SGHVS and CDR2 as FNYEAQ. V loses 3 bases, J loses 5 bases, and the germline ends lie 13 bases apart.

The V and J segments used are TRBV7-6 and TRBJ2-5, with the D gene too uncertain to name. The sequence was obtained from a human donor with alopecia areata. The sequences come from CD4+ T cells sorted from blood, collected at week 24, from a patient treated with tofacitinib. The CDR3 is CASSFLKSTETQYF. The nucleotide sequence is given as TGTGCCAGCAGCTTCCTGAAGTCAACGGAGACCCAGTACTTC.